This entry lists 10 T cell receptor beta chains sequenced from one sample in a study of CD8+CD57+ T cells in acquired aplastic anemia. Both TCR beta VDJ combination and CDR3 sequence profiling were carried out. Genomic DNA was the template for this profiling. MiXCR, applied by TCRdb to the reads, yields one record per CDR3 protein. The table has more than 150,000 distinct CDR3 sequences, 45% to 60% seen once; the top ten hold 10% to 15%. All sequencing subjects had displayed CD8+CD57+ cell expansion on flow cytometry. Material: sorted CD4+, CD8+, or CD8+CD57+ T cells (not recorded which) from PBMCs. The receptor set was obtained from a human donor with aplastic anemia.

This sequence joins TRBV10-3 and TRBJ2-7; 9 positions agree with TRBD1. Trimming at V came to 6 bases and at J to 2 bases, leaving 8 bases not matched to a gene. The CDR3 is made up of 15 amino acids. CDR1 and CDR2 from the germline V gene are ENHRY and SYGVKD. For the CDR3, the DNA is TGTGCCATCAGAGCCGGGACAGGGACAACCTACGAGCAGTACTTC. It encodes CAIRAGTGTTYEQYF.

This clonotype was counted ten times or more. V and J are TRBV6-5 and TRBJ1-4, with 7 bases identical to TRBD1. The CDR3 has 14 amino acids. Germline loops: CDR1 MNHEY, CDR2 SVGAGI. Trimming removed 4 bases from V and 8 bases from J; junction bases left unmatched: 7. In nucleotides, the CDR3 is TGTGCCAGCAGTTCCCACCCGGGACAGGAAAAACTGTTTTTT. This codes for CASSSHPGQEKLFF.

This clonotype was recorded only once. The chain uses TRBV6-2 or TRBV6-3 and TRBJ1-2, with TRBD1 matching 9 bases. The germline V gene encodes CDR1 MNHEY and CDR2 SVGEGT. Losses at the gene ends were 7 bases for V and 4 bases for J; bases not matched to a gene: 7. The CDR3 contains 14 residues. Here the CDR3 reads CASKGPGQGYGYTF. As DNA, the CDR3 is TGTGCCAGCAAGGGGCCGGGACAGGGCTATGGCTACACCTTC.

This clonotype was detected many times. The genes are TRBV4-2 and TRBJ2-1; TRBD1 might be the D (6 bases). The CDR3 has 17 residues. V gave up 7 bases and J gave up 0 bases, with 19 bases separating them. Germline-derived CDR1 and CDR2 are LGHNA and YNFKEQ. In DNA form, the CDR3 reads TGTGCCAGCATTGAGAATACCGGGACAATCTCCTACAATGAGCAGTTCTTC. It specifies CASIENTGTISYNEQFF.

This clonotype was observed many times. This chain uses TRBV5-1 with TRBJ1-5; D is ambiguous. The germline V gene encodes CDR1 SGHRS and CDR2 YFSETQ. The CDR3 length is 15 residues. Trimming shortened V by 2 bases and J by 2 bases, and 11 bases separated the two germline ends. The CDR3 is CASSFVGTGNQPQHF. Written as DNA, the CDR3 is TGCGCCAGCAGCTTTGTGGGAACAGGCAATCAGCCCCAGCATTTT.

Ten or more counts support this clonotype. The chain links TRBV9 to TRBJ1-5, with D possibly matching TRBD1 (5 bases). This CDR3 region has 14 residues. The V gene lost 2 bases and the J gene lost 6 bases, with 12 bases spanning the gap. Germline CDR1 and CDR2: SGDLS and YYNGEE. CDR3 DNA: TGTGCCAGCAGCGTCACCGGGGACGGTCAGCCCCAGCATTTT. Its protein is CASSVTGDGQPQHF.

V gene TRBV19 combines with J gene TRBJ1-5; D unclear. This CDR3 is 12 amino acids long. The V and J ends lost 8 bases and 11 bases respectively, with 16 bases between them. CDR1 and CDR2 (germline): LNHDA, SQIVND (reference sequence). The CDR3 sequence is CASGELSETQHF. CDR3 coding DNA: TGTGCCAGTGGGGAGTTGAGTGAGACCCAGCATTTT.

Ten or more counts support this clonotype. The chain carries TRBV5-6 and TRBJ1-2, with 9 bases identical to TRBD1. This CDR3 is 16 amino acids long. Trimming took 2 bases from V and 2 from J; bases not matched to a gene: 7. The germline V gene encodes CDR1 SGHDT and CDR2 YYEEEE. CDR3 sequence reads: CASSLPGQGGNYGYTF. The DNA of the CDR3 is TGTGCCAGCAGCTTACCGGGACAGGGCGGGAACTATGGCTACACCTTC.

V usage is TRBV10-3 and J usage is TRBJ2-2, with TRBD1 as a possible D gene (6 bases). Germline V CDR1 and CDR2: ENHRY, SYGVKD. The CDR3 has 15 residues. Trimming took 7 bases from V and 0 from J, leaving 12 bases between them. The CDR3 coding sequence is TGTGCCATCAAGGGGGTGACTTCGAACACCGGGGAGCTGTTTTTT. Amino acids: CAIKGVTSNTGELFF.

This clonotype has at least ten counts. This chain links TRBV19 with TRBJ1-4; perhaps TRBD1 as D (6 bases). In germline, CDR1 is LNHDA, CDR2 SQIVND (reference sequence). V lost 4 bases, J lost 4 bases, and 22 bases lay in between. The CDR3 runs to 18 residues. The CDR3, as DNA: TGTGCCAGTAGTAGAGACCGGGACACCCTACCGTTTAATGAAAAACTGTTTTTT. Its translation: CASSRDRDTLPFNEKLFF.